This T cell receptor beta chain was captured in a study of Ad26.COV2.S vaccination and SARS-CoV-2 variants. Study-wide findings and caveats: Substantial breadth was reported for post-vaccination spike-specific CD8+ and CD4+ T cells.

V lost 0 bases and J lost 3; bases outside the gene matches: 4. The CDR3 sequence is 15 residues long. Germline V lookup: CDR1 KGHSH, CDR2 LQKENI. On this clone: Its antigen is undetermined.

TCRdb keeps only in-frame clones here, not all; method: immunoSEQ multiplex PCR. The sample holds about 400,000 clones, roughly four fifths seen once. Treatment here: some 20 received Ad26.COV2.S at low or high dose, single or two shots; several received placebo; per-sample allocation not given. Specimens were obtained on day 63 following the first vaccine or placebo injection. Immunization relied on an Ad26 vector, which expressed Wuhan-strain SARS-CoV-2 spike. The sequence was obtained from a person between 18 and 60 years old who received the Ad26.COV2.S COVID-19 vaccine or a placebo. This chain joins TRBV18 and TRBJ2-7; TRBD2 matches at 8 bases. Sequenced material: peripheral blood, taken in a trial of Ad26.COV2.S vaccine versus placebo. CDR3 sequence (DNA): TGTGCCAGCTCACCACCTTCCGCGGGGGGCTACGAGCAGTACTTC. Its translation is CASSPPSAGGYEQYF.